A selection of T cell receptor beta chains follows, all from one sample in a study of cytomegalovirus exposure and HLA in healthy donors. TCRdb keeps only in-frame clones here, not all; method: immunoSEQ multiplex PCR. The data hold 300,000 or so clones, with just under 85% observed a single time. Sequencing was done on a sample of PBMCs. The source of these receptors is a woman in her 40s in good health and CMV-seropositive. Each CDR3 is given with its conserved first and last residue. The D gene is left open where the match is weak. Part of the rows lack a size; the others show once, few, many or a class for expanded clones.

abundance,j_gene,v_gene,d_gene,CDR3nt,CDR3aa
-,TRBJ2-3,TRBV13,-,TGTGCCAGCAGCTTAGGGCAGGGGCTAGCAGATACGCAGTATTTT,CASSLGQGLADTQYF
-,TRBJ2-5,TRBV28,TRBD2,TGTGCCAGCAGCGCCAATCGGCTAGCGGGAGGCCAAGAGACCCAGTACTTC,CASSANRLAGGQETQYF
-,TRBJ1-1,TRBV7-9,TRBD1,TGTGCCAGCAGCTTAGGGCGACAGGGGCAACTGAACACTGAAGCTTTCTTT,CASSLGRQGQLNTEAFF
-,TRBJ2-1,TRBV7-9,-,TGTGCCAGCAGCCCCGGCGGGAATGAGCAGTTCTTC,CASSPGGNEQFF
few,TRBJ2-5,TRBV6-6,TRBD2,TGTGCCAGCAGTTACGGGGCGGGAGGGCCTGGGGAGACCCAGTACTTC,CASSYGAGGPGETQYF
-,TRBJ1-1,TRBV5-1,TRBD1,TGCGCCAGCAGGCGGGGGACAGGGGGGATGAACACTGAAGCTTTCTTT,CASRRGTGGMNTEAFF
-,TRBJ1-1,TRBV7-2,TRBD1,TGTGCCAGCAGCAACCAAGCGACAGGGACTGAAGCTTTCTTT,CASSNQATGTEAFF
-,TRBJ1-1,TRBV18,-,TGTGCCAGCTCACCAAAGGCTGGAGTGAACACTGAAGCTTTCTTT,CASSPKAGVNTEAFF
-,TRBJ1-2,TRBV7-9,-,TGTGCCAGCAGCTTAGCGGCAGGGGCCTATGGCTACACCTTC,CASSLAAGAYGYTF
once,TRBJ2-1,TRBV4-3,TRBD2,TGCGCCAGCAGCCAAGAGACTAGCGGGGGAAATGAGCAGTTCTTC,CASSQETSGGNEQFF
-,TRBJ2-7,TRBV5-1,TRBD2,TGCGCCAGCAGCTTGGCCTCGGGAGGCGAGCAGTACTTC,CASSLASGGEQYF
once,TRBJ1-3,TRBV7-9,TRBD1,TGTGCCAGCAGGCCAACAGGGGCTGGAAACACCATATATTTT,CASRPTGAGNTIYF
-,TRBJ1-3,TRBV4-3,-,TGCGCCAGCAGCCAAGCACAGGGTCTAAGCACCATATATTTT,CASSQAQGLSTIYF
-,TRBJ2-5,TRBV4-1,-,TGCGCCAGCAGCCAAGAGTCGGTCCTTCAAGAGACCCAGTACTTC,CASSQESVLQETQYF
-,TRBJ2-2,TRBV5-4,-,TGTGCCAGCAGCATGGGGCCCATTCGGGGCACCGGGGAGCTGTTTTTT,CASSMGPIRGTGELFF
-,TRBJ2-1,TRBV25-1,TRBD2,TGTGCCAGCAGTGGGCAGCGGGGATCTTACAATGAGCAGTTCTTC,CASSGQRGSYNEQFF
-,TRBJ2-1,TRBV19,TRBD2,TGTGCCAGTAGTATAGGGGGAGGGAGAGGGCTGGATGAGCAGTTCTTC,CASSIGGGRGLDEQFF
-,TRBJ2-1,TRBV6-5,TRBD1,TGTGCCAGCAGTAGCGGGACAGGGGCCCGTGTGCAGTTCTTC,CASSSGTGARVQFF
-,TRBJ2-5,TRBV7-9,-,TGTTCCAGCACCTCTGGGGGGGAGACCCAGTACTTC,CSSTSGGETQYF
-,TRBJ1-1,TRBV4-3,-,TGCGCCAGCAGCCAAGGGCGGGGCAGAGGGGCTGAAGCTTTCTTT,CASSQGRGRGAEAFF
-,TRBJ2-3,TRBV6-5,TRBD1,TGTGCCAGCAGTTACTGGGCGACAGGGGACGCGACGCAGTATTTT,CASSYWATGDATQYF
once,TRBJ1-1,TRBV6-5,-,TGTGCCAGCAGAAGACCGGGGGGGGCGGACACTGAAGCTTTCTTT,CASRRPGGADTEAFF
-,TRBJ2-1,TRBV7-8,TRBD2,TGTGCCAGCAGCCGGGGACTAGCGGGAACAGGCAATGAGCAGTTCTTC,CASSRGLAGTGNEQFF
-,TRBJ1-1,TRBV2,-,TGTGCCAGCACTCCCGAGGGGGGGTACACTGAAGCTTTCTTT,CASTPEGGYTEAFF
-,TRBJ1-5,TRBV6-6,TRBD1,TGTGCCAGCAGTTACTCCGGACAGGGCCTCAATCAGCCCCAGCATTTT,CASSYSGQGLNQPQHF
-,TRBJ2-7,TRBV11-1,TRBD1,TGTGCCAGCAGCTTAGGGTCCGGCAGGGGGAGAAGAGAGCAGTACTTC,CASSLGSGRGRREQYF
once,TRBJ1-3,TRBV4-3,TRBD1,TGCGCCAGCAGCCAAGATGGCGACAGGGTAAACACCATATATTTT,CASSQDGDRVNTIYF
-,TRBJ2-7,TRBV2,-,TGTGCCAGCAGTTACACAACTATTCTAGCGAAGCAGTACTTC,CASSYTTILAKQYF
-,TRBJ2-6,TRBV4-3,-,TGCGCCAGCAGCCAAGGGGCAGACTCTGGGGCCAACGTCCTGACTTTC,CASSQGADSGANVLTF
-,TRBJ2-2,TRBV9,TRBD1,TGTGCCAGCAGCGTAGCTCTGGACAGGACGAACACCGGGGAGCTGTTTTTT,CASSVALDRTNTGELFF
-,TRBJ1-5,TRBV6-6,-,TGTGCCAGCACCTACATTACAGGGAGCGATCAGCCCCAGCATTTT,CASTYITGSDQPQHF
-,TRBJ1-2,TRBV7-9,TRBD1,TGTGCCAGCAGCGCCGCCGGACAGGAGAGTAACTATGGCTACACCTTC,CASSAAGQESNYGYTF
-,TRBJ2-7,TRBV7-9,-,TGTGCCAGCACCCCAGGTGGGGCTGGGTACGAGCAGTACTTC,CASTPGGAGYEQYF
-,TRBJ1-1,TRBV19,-,TGTGCCAGTAGTATTCGGGGTTTAAACACTGAAGCTTTCTTT,CASSIRGLNTEAFF
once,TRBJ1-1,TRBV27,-,TGTGCCAGCAGTCCCTATAGGAACACTGAAGCTTTCTTT,CASSPYRNTEAFF
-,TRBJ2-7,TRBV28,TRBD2,TGTGCCAGCAGTAGCGGAGCTAGCGGGAGTGATGAGCAGTACTTC,CASSSGASGSDEQYF
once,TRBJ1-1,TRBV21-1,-,TGTGCCAGCAGCAGGGGGGGAGAGAACACTGAAGCTTTCTTT,CASSRGGENTEAFF
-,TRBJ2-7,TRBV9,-,TGTGCCAGCAGGAGCGAGAGCTCCTACGAGCAGTACTTC,CASRSESSYEQYF
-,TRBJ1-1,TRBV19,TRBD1,TGTGCCAGTAGTATTAGGACAGGGGTGACTGAAGCTTTCTTT,CASSIRTGVTEAFF
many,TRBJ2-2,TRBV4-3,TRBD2,TGCGCCAGCAGCCAAGATGGGACTAGTCCCGGCCAAGGGGGGGAGCTGTTTTTT,CASSQDGTSPGQGGELFF
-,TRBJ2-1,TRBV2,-,TGTGCCAGCAGTGAACAACTAACAGGGGAGCAGTTCTTC,CASSEQLTGEQFF
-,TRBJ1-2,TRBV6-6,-,TGTGCCAGCAGTTACCCCAGGGTTGGCTACACCTTC,CASSYPRVGYTF
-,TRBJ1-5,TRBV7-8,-,TGTGCCAGCAGCTTTCGGGGGAAACAGCCCCAGCATTTT,CASSFRGKQPQHF
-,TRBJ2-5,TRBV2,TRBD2,TGTGCCAGCAGTGAAGGAATAGCGGGAGGACAAGAGACCCAGTACTTC,CASSEGIAGGQETQYF
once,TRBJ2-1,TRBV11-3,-,TGTGCCAGCAGCCTTACTAGGTCCGATTACAATGAGCAGTTCTTC,CASSLTRSDYNEQFF
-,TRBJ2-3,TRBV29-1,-,TGCAGCCCCCGCGGGGACCGTTCGGGTACGCAGTATTTT,CSPRGDRSGTQYF
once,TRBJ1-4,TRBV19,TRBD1,TGTGCCAGTAGTAGACAGGGGCCGGCAACTAATGAAAAACTGTTTTTT,CASSRQGPATNEKLFF
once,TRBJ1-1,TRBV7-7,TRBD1,TGTGCCAGCTTGCTCGACAACGCGGGACAGGGACAATGTCAGCGATTGAACACTGAAGCTTTCTTT,CASLLDNAGQGQCQRLNTEAFF
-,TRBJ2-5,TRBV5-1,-,TGCGCCAGCAGCGGAGGGGCGGAGACCCAGTACTTC,CASSGGAETQYF
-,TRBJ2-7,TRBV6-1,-,TGTGCCAGCAGTGCGGGCCCGGAGGACGAGCAGTACTTC,CASSAGPEDEQYF
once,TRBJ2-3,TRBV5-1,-,TGCGCCAGCAGCTTTAGCGGTAGCACAGATACGCAGTATTTT,CASSFSGSTDTQYF
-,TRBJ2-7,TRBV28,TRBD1,TGTGCCAGCAGAAGGGGGACAGGGTACGAGCAGTACTTC,CASRRGTGYEQYF